This T cell receptor beta chain was recovered during a study of Graves' ophthalmopathy and Graves' hyperthyroidism. Scientists amplified the TCR beta CDR3 regions from RNA transcripts. Second-round multiplex PCR came after a first-round RT-PCR that employed HTBI primers. MiXCR was run by TCRdb on the multiplex PCR reads, yielding one entry per CDR3 protein. This table has fewer than 650,000 distinct CDR3 sequences, 22% appearing once. Germline CDR1 and CDR2: SGHAT and FQDESV (reference sequence). The CDR3 runs 16 residues. Trimming took off 5 bases at V and 6 bases at J, with 17 bases between the two ends.

The sequencing input was peripheral blood. The clonotype comes from a woman aged 18-29 years with stable Graves' hyperthyroidism. Some clones in this sample may be carry-over from other donors' samples. The chain uses TRBV11-1 and TRBJ1-6; perhaps TRBD1 as D (5 bases). CDR3 DNA sequence: TGTGCCAGCAGCCTAGAGAAGACGGGGGGTAATTCACCCCTCCACTTT. It yields the protein CASSLEKTGGNSPLHF.